The T cell receptor beta chain under discussion was sequenced for a study of blood T cell repertoires in COVID-19. Turning to the study itself: Sources were T cells, B-cell-depleted T cells, or PBMCs; the material itself was cDNA or gDNA.

The CDR3 is 14 residues long. J was trimmed by 8 bases and V by 2 bases; bases with no gene match: 5. Germline loops: CDR1 KGHSH, CDR2 LQKENI. Those designated as exposed participants met a COVID-19 case within 2 weeks before study entry. Original data processing: Scientists estimated how many nucleated cells there were by amplifying reference gene primers. Clones were sequenced by immunoSEQ multiplex PCR, and TCRdb holds only the in-frame ones, with some missing. V, J and clone size derive from that table, while D and trimming were established from the DNA sequence. This sample has about 430,000 clones, with roughly 90% found just once.

This chain joins TRBV18 and TRBJ2-1; 8 bases are shared with TRBD2. The TCR originated in a woman aged 18-29 years who had been exposed to COVID-19. Sequenced sample: PBMCs or T cells enriched from blood (not recorded which). CDR3 nucleotide sequence: TGTGCCAGCTCACCAGGCGGGGGGATGGATGAGCAGTTCTTC. Its protein is CASSPGGGMDEQFF.